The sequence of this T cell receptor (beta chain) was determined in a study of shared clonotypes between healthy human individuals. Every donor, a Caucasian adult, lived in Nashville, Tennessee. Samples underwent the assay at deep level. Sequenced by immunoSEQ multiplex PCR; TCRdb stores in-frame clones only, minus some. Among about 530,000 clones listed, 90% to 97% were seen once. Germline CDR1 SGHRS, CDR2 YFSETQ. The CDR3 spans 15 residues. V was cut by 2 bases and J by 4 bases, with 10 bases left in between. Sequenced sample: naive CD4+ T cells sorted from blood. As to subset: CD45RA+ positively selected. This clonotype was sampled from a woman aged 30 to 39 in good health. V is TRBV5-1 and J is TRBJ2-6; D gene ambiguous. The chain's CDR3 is CASSFLPAGANVLTF. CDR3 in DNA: TGCGCCAGCAGCTTCCTACCCGCCGGGGCCAACGTCCTGACTTTC.